This T cell receptor beta chain was sequenced in a study of shared clonotypes between healthy human individuals. Study-level background: The cohort had a couple of women and a few men, ages 18 to 49. CD4 naive and CD4 memory each took three plates per donor, while CD8 naive took two and CD8 memory one. Study-level findings and limits: Lower generation probabilities were found for non-shared clonotypes than for those shared by all four donors.

Notes on this clone: No antigen is known for it.

Some clones are missing from TCRdb's copy, which holds only in-frame ones; the method was immunoSEQ multiplex PCR. Of 2,500,000 or so clones in the sample, around nine tenths are singletons; the top ten hold 0.11% to 0.15%. The specimen sequenced was naive CD4+ T cells sorted from blood. Sample subset: CD45RA+ positively selected. The clonotype was recovered from a man younger than 35 in good health.

CDR3 region: CASRPQGGSSYNEQFF. CDR3 coding DNA: TGCGCCAGCAGGCCTCAGGGGGGGAGCTCCTACAATGAGCAGTTCTTC. The chain couples TRBV5-1 to TRBJ2-1, with D perhaps assigned TRBD1 or TRBD2 (7 bases each). V shed 5 bases and J shed 0 bases, with 15 bases lying between them. The CDR3 sequence is 16 residues long. The germline V gene encodes CDR1 SGHRS and CDR2 YFSETQ.